The source of this T cell receptor beta chain is a study of cytomegalovirus exposure and HLA in healthy donors. Overall study results and limits: A few CMV-associated chains were confirmed in vitro to be specific for CMV antigens. Some TCR beta chains (roughly 150 of them) were listed as cytomegalovirus-associated. As was reported, the classifier diagnosed cytomegalovirus status with high specificity and sensitivity.

Details on this clone: Its antigen is as yet unknown.

Profiling relied on immunoSEQ multiplex PCR, and the TCRdb table lists in-frame clones only, not all of them. Here the sample spans around 150,000 clones, 91% being singletons. Sequences were obtained from PBMCs. This sequence was found in a woman aged 18-29 years in good health and CMV-seropositive.

The CDR3 reads CASSDLPDRGMGYTF. The CDR3 DNA sequence: TGTGCCAGCAGTGACCTTCCGGACAGGGGGATGGGCTACACCTTC. The chain links TRBV25-1 to TRBJ1-2; 10 bases line up with TRBD1. The trim removed 3 bases at V and 8 bases at J, leaving 9 bases unmatched. The CDR3 consists of 15 residues. Germline V gene lookup returns CDR1 MGHDK and CDR2 SYGVNS.